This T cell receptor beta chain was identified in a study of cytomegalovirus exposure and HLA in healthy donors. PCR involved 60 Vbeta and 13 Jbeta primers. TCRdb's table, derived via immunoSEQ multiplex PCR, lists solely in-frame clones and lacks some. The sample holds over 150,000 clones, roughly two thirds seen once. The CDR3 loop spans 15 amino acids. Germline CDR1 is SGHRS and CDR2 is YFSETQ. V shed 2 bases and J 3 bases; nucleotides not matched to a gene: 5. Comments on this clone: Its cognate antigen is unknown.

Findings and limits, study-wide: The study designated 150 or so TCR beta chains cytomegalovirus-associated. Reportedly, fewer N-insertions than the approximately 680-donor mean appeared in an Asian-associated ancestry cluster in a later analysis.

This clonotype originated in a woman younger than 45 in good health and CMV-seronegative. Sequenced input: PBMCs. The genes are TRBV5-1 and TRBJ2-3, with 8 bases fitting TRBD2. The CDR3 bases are TGCGCCAGCAGCTTAGATACGGGGGGGACAGATACGCAGTATTTT. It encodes CASSLDTGGTDTQYF.